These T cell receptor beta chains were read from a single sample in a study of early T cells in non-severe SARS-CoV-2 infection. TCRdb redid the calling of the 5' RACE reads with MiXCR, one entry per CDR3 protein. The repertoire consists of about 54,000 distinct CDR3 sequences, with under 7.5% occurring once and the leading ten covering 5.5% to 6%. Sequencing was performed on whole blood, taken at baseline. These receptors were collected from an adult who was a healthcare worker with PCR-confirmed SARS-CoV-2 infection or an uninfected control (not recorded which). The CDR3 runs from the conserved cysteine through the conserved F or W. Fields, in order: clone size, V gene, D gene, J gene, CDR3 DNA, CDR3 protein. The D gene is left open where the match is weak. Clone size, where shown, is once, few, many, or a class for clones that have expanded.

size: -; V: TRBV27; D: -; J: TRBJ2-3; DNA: TGTGCCAGCAGTCTCGATCTAGCAAACAACACAGATACGCAGTATTTT; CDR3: CASSLDLANNTDTQYF
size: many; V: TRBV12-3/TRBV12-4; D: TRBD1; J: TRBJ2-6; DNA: TGTGCCAGCAGTAGGACAGGGACCAGCTCTGGGGCCAACGTCCTGACTTTC; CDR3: CASSRTGTSSGANVLTF
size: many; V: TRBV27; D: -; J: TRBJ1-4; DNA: TGTGCCAGCAGTAGCTTAAGTGTGATGGGTGAAAAACTGTTTTTT; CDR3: CASSSLSVMGEKLFF
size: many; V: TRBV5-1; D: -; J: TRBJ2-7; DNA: TGCGCCAGCAGCTTGGAGGCGGAGGGCTATCAGTACTTC; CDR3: CASSLEAEGYQYF
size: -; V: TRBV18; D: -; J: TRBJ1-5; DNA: TGTGCCAGCTCACGGGCCGGAGGGGTTATCAATCAGCCCCAGCATTTT; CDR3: CASSRAGGVINQPQHF
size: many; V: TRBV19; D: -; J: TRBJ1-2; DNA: TGTGCCAGTAGTATAGCTTCGAGAGCAACGGGCTATGGCTACACCTTC; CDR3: CASSIASRATGYGYTF
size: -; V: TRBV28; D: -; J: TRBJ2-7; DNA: TGTGCCAGCGATGAAGGGGACGAGCAGTACTTC; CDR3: CASDEGDEQYF
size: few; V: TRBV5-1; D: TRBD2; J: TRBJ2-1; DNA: TGCGCCAGCAGCTTGGTGGGTAGCGGGGGGCTGGATGAGCAGTTCTTC; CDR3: CASSLVGSGGLDEQFF
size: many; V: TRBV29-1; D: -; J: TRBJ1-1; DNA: TGCAGCGTCGGACCTATGAACACTGAAGCTTTCTTT; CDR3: CSVGPMNTEAFF
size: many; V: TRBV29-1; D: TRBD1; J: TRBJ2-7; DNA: TGCAGCGTTGACAACAGGGGCTCCTACGAGCAGTACTTC; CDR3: CSVDNRGSYEQYF
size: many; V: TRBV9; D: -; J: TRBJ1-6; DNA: TGTGCCAGCAGCGGAGACAGGAATAATTCACCCCTCCACTTT; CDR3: CASSGDRNNSPLHF
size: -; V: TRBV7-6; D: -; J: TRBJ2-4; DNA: TGTGCCAGCAGCTTAGTTACGGCCCCAAACATTCAGTACTTC; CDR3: CASSLVTAPNIQYF
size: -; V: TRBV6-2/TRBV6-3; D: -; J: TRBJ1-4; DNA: TGTGCCAGCAAGGGAGGCCGGGATGAAAAACTGTTTTTT; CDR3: CASKGGRDEKLFF
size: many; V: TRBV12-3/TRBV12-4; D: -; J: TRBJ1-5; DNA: TGTGCCAGCAGTTTCGGGGGGCAGCCCCAGCATTTT; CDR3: CASSFGGQPQHF
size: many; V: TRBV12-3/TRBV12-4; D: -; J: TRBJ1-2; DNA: TGTGCCAGCAGCCGTACAGCCTATAACTATGGCTACACCTTC; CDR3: CASSRTAYNYGYTF
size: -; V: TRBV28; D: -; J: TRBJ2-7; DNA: TGTGCCAGCAGTCCCCCCGCCGGGAAACGCGAGCAGTACTTC; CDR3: CASSPPAGKREQYF
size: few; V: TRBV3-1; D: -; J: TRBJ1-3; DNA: TGTGCCAGCAGCCAAGAGATCGGAAACACCATATATTTT; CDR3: CASSQEIGNTIYF
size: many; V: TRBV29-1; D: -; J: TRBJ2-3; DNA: TGCAGCGTTGACAGGTTAACAGATACGCAGTATTTT; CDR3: CSVDRLTDTQYF
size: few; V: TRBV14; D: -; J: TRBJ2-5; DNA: TGTGCCAGCAGCCAAGTAGTCTCAGGGACCCAGTACTTC; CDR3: CASSQVVSGTQYF
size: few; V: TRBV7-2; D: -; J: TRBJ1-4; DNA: TGTGCCAGCAGCTTCCAGGGCGAAAAACTGTTTTTT; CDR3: CASSFQGEKLFF
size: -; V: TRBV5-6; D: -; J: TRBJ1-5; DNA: TGTGCCAGCAGCTTGAGGCGGGACCAGTTCGGTCAGCCCCAGCATTTT; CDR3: CASSLRRDQFGQPQHF
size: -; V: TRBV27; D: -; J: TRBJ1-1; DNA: TGTGCCAGCACCAGGGCGGGGGGCGCGAGGGCTGAAGCTTTCTTT; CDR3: CASTRAGGARAEAFF